These 7 T cell receptor beta chains came from one sample sequenced in a study of control samples from healthy donors and cancer patients. Here immunoSEQ multiplex PCR was the method, and the copy in TCRdb shows in-frame clones only, minus some. The sample holds more than 140,000 clones; roughly 94% are singletons and the top ten take about an eighth. Sequenced: blood. The receptors were sampled from a man aged 35 to 55 in good health.

The CDR3 DNA reads TGTGCCTGGACCGGGACAGCTCTAGGGGAGACCCAGTACTTC. Protein: CAWTGTALGETQYF. J is TRBJ2-5 and V is TRBV30; 7 nucleotides agree with TRBD1. The V gene's germline CDR1 is GTSNPN and CDR2 SVGIG (reference sequence). V was clipped by 4 bases and J by 5 bases; unmatched bases: 10. The CDR3 runs 14 residues.

The chain combines TRBV4-2 with TRBJ2-3; no definite D call. Germline V gene sequence: CDR1 LGHNA, CDR2 YNFKEQ. Deletions cut 1 base from V and 2 bases from J, with 7 bases between. CDR3 length equals 14 residues. The CDR3 bases are TGTGCCAGCAGCCAAGTAATGACCACAGATACGCAGTATTTT. Translated, it gives CASSQVMTTDTQYF.

This clone was seen only once. V is TRBV4-1 and J is TRBJ1-1; D not certain. Trimming shortened V by 0 bases and J by 4 bases, and 9 bases separated the two germline ends. This CDR3 has 14 residues. Germline loops: CDR1 MGHRA, CDR2 YSYEKL. The CDR3 coding sequence is TGCGCCAGCAGCCAAGAACCGGGTGGCACTGAAGCTTTCTTT. Translating gives CASSQEPGGTEAFF.

The rearrangement joins TRBV3-1 (or the pseudogene TRBV3-2) to TRBJ2-4; 7 bases are shared with TRBD2. V shed 4 bases and J 3 bases; nucleotides not matched to a gene: 12. Germline loops: CDR1 LGHDT, CDR2 YNNKEL (reference sequence). The CDR3 is 17 residues long. The CDR3 reads CASSPPRLASDKNIQYF. In DNA, the CDR3 is TGTGCCAGCAGCCCACCAAGACTAGCTTCGGACAAAAACATTCAGTACTTC.

The chain links TRBV7-2 to TRBJ2-5; possibly TRBD1 for D (6 bases). This CDR3 comprises 14 residues. Germline CDR1 SGHTA, CDR2 FQGNSA. V was cut by 5 bases and J by 5 bases, with 15 bases left in between. This CDR3 reads CASSPQGPRETQYF. CDR3 in DNA: TGTGCCAGCAGCCCACAGGGCCCCCGGGAGACCCAGTACTTC. Full variable domain (rest looked up from reference TRBV7-2 and TRBJ2-5): GAGVSQSPSNKVTEKGKDVELRCDPISGHTALYWYRQSLGQGLEFLIYFQGNSAPDKSGLPSDRFSAERTGGSVSTLTIQRTQQEDSAVYLCASSPQGPRETQYFGPGTRLLVL.

This clone appeared a single time. The rearrangement links TRBV28 to TRBJ1-2; weak D call: TRBD1 (5 bases). V lost 2 bases and J lost 6, with 13 bases in between. This CDR3 is built from 14 residues. In germline, CDR1 is MDHEN, CDR2 SYDVKM. CDR3 in amino acids: CASSLRARAHGYTF. The DNA of the CDR3 is TGTGCCAGCAGTTTAAGGGCCAGGGCACATGGCTACACCTTC.

The V call is TRBV7-2, the J call TRBJ2-7, with TRBD2 matching over 8 bases. J lost 7 bases, V lost 2 bases, and 13 bases had no gene match. The V gene's germline CDR1 is SGHTA and CDR2 FQGNSA. The CDR3 runs 16 residues. The chain's CDR3 is CASSLRREGLSGEQYF. Here the CDR3 DNA reads TGTGCCAGCAGCTTAAGACGGGAGGGGTTATCGGGAGAGCAGTACTTC.